This entry lists 25 T cell receptor beta chains sequenced from one sample in a study of blood T cell repertoires in COVID-19. This table comes from immunoSEQ multiplex PCR, and its TCRdb copy is limited to in-frame clones, with some not included. The table records 150,000 or so clones, 80% to 90% of them present only once. Input material: peripheral blood. Source of these receptors: a young man with COVID-19, enrolled during active disease.

The J gene is TRBJ2-3, the V gene TRBV27; 7 bases map to TRBD1. Germline CDR1 is MNHEY and CDR2 is SMNVEV (reference sequence). This CDR3 has 15 amino acids. J was trimmed by 4 bases and V by 11 bases; bases with no gene match: 15. CDR3 DNA sequence: TGTGCCGTCGGGGCGACAGGGAATGGGGCAGATACGCAGTATTTT. This gives the protein CAVGATGNGADTQYF.

Here the CDR3 reads CASSPRTGSNGYTF. In nucleotides, the CDR3 is TGTGCCAGCAGCCCCCGAACAGGGTCAAATGGCTACACCTTC. The rearrangement joins TRBV28 to TRBJ1-2; possible D gene TRBD1, 6 bases. Looked up from germline, CDR1 is MDHEN and CDR2 is SYDVKM. CDR3 length: 14 amino acids. V lost 6 bases to trimming and J lost 6 bases, with 17 bases between them.

The chain uses TRBV7-9 and TRBJ2-1, with D perhaps matching TRBD1 (5 bases). The CDR3 is made up of 14 amino acids. V was trimmed by 2 bases and J by 7 bases, leaving 12 bases between them. The V gene's germline CDR1 is SEHNR and CDR2 FQNEAQ (reference sequence). CDR3 amino acids: CASSLLSQGNEQFF. Here the CDR3 DNA reads TGTGCCAGCAGCTTACTGTCTCAGGGAAATGAGCAGTTCTTC.

This chain connects TRBV24-1 to TRBJ1-2, with 8 bases that match TRBD1. Trimming at V came to 2 bases and at J to 4 bases, leaving 14 bases not matched to a gene. The CDR3 extends over 18 amino acids. CDR1 is KGHDR and CDR2 is SFDVKD in the germline V gene. Here the CDR3 reads CATSDSSALTGASYGYTF. CDR3 coding DNA: TGTGCCACCAGTGATTCATCGGCCCTGACAGGGGCCAGCTATGGCTACACCTTC.

The rearrangement links TRBV7-2 to TRBJ2-7, with TRBD2 matching over 13 bases. V shed 5 bases, J shed 4 bases, and the junction held 5 bases outside the gene matches. The CDR3 contains 15 residues. Germline values: CDR1 SGHTA, CDR2 FQGNSA. CDR3 in DNA: TGTGCCAGCAGCGGACAGGGACTAGCGGGATACGAGCAGTACTTC. Residues: CASSGQGLAGYEQYF.

J is TRBJ2-7 and V is TRBV29-1; 7 bases fit TRBD1. Germline assignment: CDR1 SQVTM and CDR2 ANQGSEA. This CDR3 has 14 amino acids. Trimming took 7 bases from V and 5 from J; bases not matched to a gene: 14. CDR3 in DNA: TGCAGCGCCCCGACAGGGACGAGTTTCCACGAGCAGTACTTC. Residues: CSAPTGTSFHEQYF.

The CDR3 DNA sequence: TGTGCCAGCAGCCCAACCCGACAGGAGCCCTATGGCTACACCTTC. This gives the protein CASSPTRQEPYGYTF. The chain recombines TRBV9 with TRBJ1-2, with a possible D match to TRBD1 (6 bases). Germline V gene sequence: CDR1 SGDLS, CDR2 YYNGEE. The germline V and J ends were trimmed by 4 bases and 4 bases, with 17 bases remaining between them. This CDR3 contains 15 residues. The entire variable domain, with the rest obtained from reference TRBV9 and TRBJ1-2, is as follows: DSGVTQTPKHLITATGQRVTLRCSPRSGDLSVYWYQQSLDQGLQFLIQYYNGEERAKGNILERFSAQQFPDLHSELNLSSLELGDSALYFCASSPTRQEPYGYTFGSGTRLTVV.

The chain couples TRBV6-5 to TRBJ1-2, with 10 bases lining up with TRBD1. In germline, CDR1 is MNHEY, CDR2 SVGAGI. The V segment lost 10 bases and the J segment 2 bases; nucleotides outside the gene matches: 4. This CDR3 has 13 residues. The CDR3, as DNA: TGTGCCACCCGGACAGGGGGGAACTATGGCTACACCTTC. Protein sequence: CATRTGGNYGYTF.

The chain combines TRBV4-1 with TRBJ1-2, with D possibly matching TRBD1 (6 bases). Looked up from germline, CDR1 is MGHRA and CDR2 is YSYEKL. Trimming removed 1 base from V and 6 bases from J, with 15 bases in between. This CDR3 is 15 amino acids long. The CDR3 region has the DNA TGCGCCAGCAGCCAAGGGCAGGGGCAGGCAGATGGCTACACCTTC. The encoded protein is CASSQGQGQADGYTF.

This clone was seen once. The DNA of the CDR3 is TGTGCCAGCAGCTTATTAGTAGAGGTCTCCTACAATGAGCAGTTCTTC. It yields the protein CASSLLVEVSYNEQFF. V usage is TRBV11-2 and J usage is TRBJ2-1; D call uncertain. Germline loops: CDR1 SGHAT, CDR2 FQNNGV. Trimming removed 2 bases from V and 0 bases from J, with 11 bases in between. CDR3 size: 16 residues.

The J gene is TRBJ2-1, the V gene TRBV7-9, with 7 bases identical to TRBD1. This CDR3 region has 15 residues. Germline CDR1 and CDR2: SEHNR and FQNEAQ (reference sequence). With V trimmed by 5 bases and J by 7 bases, 11 bases remained unmatched. The CDR3 region has the DNA TGTGCCAGCAGCCCCAGGGGGAGCGAACTAAATGAGCAGTTCTTC. As protein: CASSPRGSELNEQFF.

The chain links TRBV7-8 to TRBJ1-4; 7 nucleotides align to TRBD1. Per the germline V gene, CDR1 is SGHVS and CDR2 is FQNEAQ. The trim removed 2 bases at V and 5 bases at J, leaving 2 bases unmatched. The CDR3 consists of 14 residues. The CDR3 DNA sequence: TGTGCCAGCAGCTTACCACAGGGGAATGAAAAACTGTTTTTT. Amino acid sequence: CASSLPQGNEKLFF.

The V call is TRBV2, the J call TRBJ2-7, with TRBD1 identical over 8 bases. The J segment lost 1 base and the V segment lost 10 bases, leaving 6 bases of the junction unmatched. The CDR3 has 13 residues. Germline V gives CDR1 SNHLY, CDR2 FYNNEI. The CDR3 region is CANGQGPSYEQYF. In DNA, the CDR3 is TGTGCCAACGGACAGGGCCCATCCTACGAGCAGTACTTC.

This chain joins TRBV6-5 and TRBJ2-5; 9 bases are shared with TRBD2. Unmatched junction bases numbered 6, after V lost 4 bases and J lost 3 bases. The CDR3 runs to 15 residues. Germline lookup yields CDR1 MNHEY and CDR2 SVGAGI. The CDR3 coding sequence is TGTGCCAGCAGTTTCAATAGCGGGAGCAAAGAGACCCAGTACTTC. Residues: CASSFNSGSKETQYF.

The V call is TRBV11-2, the J call TRBJ1-1; D is perhaps TRBD1 (5 bases). V was cut by 5 bases and J by 3 bases, with 16 bases left in between. This CDR3 contains 15 residues. CDR1 SGHAT and CDR2 FQNNGV come from the germline V gene. The CDR3 coding sequence is TGTGCCAGCAGCCCCCCCACGGGGGGATACACTGAAGCTTTCTTT. Encoded protein: CASSPPTGGYTEAFF. Based on the CDR3 plus reference TRBV11-2 and TRBJ1-1, the full variable domain is EAGVAQSPRYKIIEKRQSVAFWCNPISGHATLYWYQQILGQGPKLLIQFQNNGVVDDSQLPKDRFSAERLKGVDSTLKIQPAKLEDSAVYLCASSPPTGGYTEAFFGQGTRLTVV.

On this clone itself: This sample also contains other DNA sequences that code for the same CDR3. V usage is TRBV19 and J usage is TRBJ1-2; 8 nucleotides match TRBD1. This CDR3 contains 13 residues. Trimming removed 6 bases from V and 4 bases from J; junction bases left unmatched: 4. Germline V CDR1 and CDR2: LNHDA, SQIVND (reference sequence). Written as DNA, the CDR3 is TGTGCCAGTAGCCTTGGACAGGGCTATGGCTACACCTTC. It translates to CASSLGQGYGYTF.

The CDR3 nucleotides read TGTGCCATCAACTCAGGGAATTCACCCCTCCACTTT. This translates into CAINSGNSPLHF. The gene calls are TRBV10-3 and TRBJ1-6, with D possibly being TRBD1 (5 bases). Trimming took 7 bases from V and 7 from J, leaving 8 bases between them. Germline V gene lookup returns CDR1 ENHRY and CDR2 SYGVKD. This CDR3 has 12 amino acids.

The gene calls are TRBV16 and TRBJ1-5, with D hard to call. Germline V gives CDR1 KGHSY, CDR2 FQNENV. The germline V and J ends were trimmed by 7 bases and 6 bases, with 16 bases remaining between them. The CDR3 covers 14 residues. CDR3 coding DNA: TGTGCCAGCACCCCTGCATTTGTTAGTCAGCCCCAGCATTTT. Protein: CASTPAFVSQPQHF.

The rearrangement joins TRBV27 to TRBJ2-7; TRBD2 aligns across 9 bases. The CDR3 totals 14 residues. Germline V gives CDR1 MNHEY, CDR2 SMNVEV (reference sequence). V was pared by 6 bases and J by 2 bases, with 5 bases of the junction left unmatched. The CDR3 sequence is CASSSLAGTYEQYF. The CDR3 nucleotides read TGTGCCAGCAGCTCACTAGCGGGCACCTACGAGCAGTACTTC.

This sequence joins TRBV7-9 and TRBJ2-7; TRBD2 agrees at 12 bases. The trim removed 5 bases at V and 3 bases at J, leaving 2 bases unmatched. Germline V gene lookup returns CDR1 SEHNR and CDR2 FQNEAQ (reference sequence). The CDR3 totals 14 residues. DNA for the CDR3: TGTGCCAGCAGCAGGACTAGCGGGAACTACGAGCAGTACTTC. Protein sequence: CASSRTSGNYEQYF.

This clone was seen only a few times. The CDR3, as DNA: TGTGCTAGCGGAGCGGGTAATGGGGAGCTGTTTTTT. It codes for CASGAGNGELFF. The chain joins TRBV7-9 to TRBJ2-2; TRBD2 might be the D (6 bases). The germline CDR1 and CDR2 sequences are SEHNR and FQNEAQ (reference sequence). The CDR3 is made up of 12 amino acids.

This chain connects TRBV11-3 to TRBJ2-2; 7 bases are a match to TRBD2. Looked up from germline, CDR1 is SGHNT and CDR2 is YENEEA. Trimming at V came to 3 bases and at J to 5 bases, leaving 3 bases not matched to a gene. The length of the CDR3 is 14 residues. CDR3 nucleotide sequence: TGTGCCAGCAGCTTGGGAGGGGCGACCGGGGAGCTGTTTTTT. Translated, it gives CASSLGGATGELFF.

This chain links TRBV9 with TRBJ2-3, with 8 bases lining up with TRBD1. V gave up 3 bases and J gave up 5 bases; unmatched junction bases: 11. The length of the CDR3 is 16 residues. Per germline, CDR1 SGDLS and CDR2 YYNGEE. This chain's CDR3 is CASSGGTGPVGDTQYF. CDR3 nucleotides: TGTGCCAGCAGCGGGGGGACAGGTCCCGTGGGAGATACGCAGTATTTT.

V gene TRBV19 combines with J gene TRBJ2-1; TRBD2 matches at 8 bases. The germline V gene has CDR1 LNHDA and CDR2 SQIVND (reference sequence). V was pared by 5 bases and J by 1 base, with 4 bases of the junction left unmatched. The CDR3 is made up of 15 amino acids. CDR3 region: CASSPQRGSYNEQFF. The CDR3 DNA is TGTGCCAGTAGTCCCCAGCGGGGGTCCTACAATGAGCAGTTCTTC.

The chain recombines TRBV5-6 with TRBJ2-1; a possible D gene is TRBD2 (5 bases). V lost 1 base and J lost 9, with 8 bases in between. The CDR3 spans 12 residues. Germline V gene lookup returns CDR1 SGHDT and CDR2 YYEEEE. Here the CDR3 DNA reads TGTGCCAGCAGCTTGTTAGGAGGTGAGCAGTTCTTC. It codes for CASSLLGGEQFF.